These 3 T cell receptor beta chains came from one sample sequenced in a study of shared clonotypes between healthy human individuals. TCRdb's table, derived via immunoSEQ multiplex PCR, lists solely in-frame clones and lacks some. The data hold roughly 1 million clones, with under 80% observed a single time. Input material: memory CD4+ T cells sorted from blood. Subset meaning: CD45RA-negative fraction. These receptors were obtained from a man between 18 and 35 years old in good health.

The CDR3 spells CASSGLAGFEQYF. CDR3 nucleotide sequence: TGTGCCAGTAGCGGACTAGCGGGGTTCGAGCAGTACTTC. The V gene is TRBV19, the J gene TRBJ2-7, with 12 nucleotides matching TRBD2. The CDR3 spans 13 residues. V was pared by 6 bases and J by 6 bases, with 3 bases of the junction left unmatched. The germline gives CDR1 LNHDA, CDR2 SQIVND (reference sequence).

This clone appeared a single time. Other DNA sequences from this sample encode an identical CDR3 as well. This chain connects TRBV6-5 to TRBJ1-3; D is unresolved. Trimming removed 1 base from V and 4 bases from J, with 5 bases in between. Germline V gene lookup returns CDR1 MNHEY and CDR2 SVGAGI. CDR3 size: 13 residues. The CDR3 here is CASSYLSGNTIYF. The CDR3 DNA follows: TGTGCCAGCAGTTACTTGTCCGGAAACACCATATATTTT.

The chain uses TRBV5-1 and TRBJ2-3; 12 bases map to TRBD2. Germline loops: CDR1 SGHRS, CDR2 YFSETQ. Germline trimming cut 4 bases from V and 0 bases from J; bases unmatched to any gene: 6. CDR3 length: 17 amino acids. The CDR3 loop reads CASSRGLAGGSTDTQYF. CDR3 DNA: TGCGCCAGCAGCAGGGGACTAGCGGGCGGTAGCACAGATACGCAGTATTTT.